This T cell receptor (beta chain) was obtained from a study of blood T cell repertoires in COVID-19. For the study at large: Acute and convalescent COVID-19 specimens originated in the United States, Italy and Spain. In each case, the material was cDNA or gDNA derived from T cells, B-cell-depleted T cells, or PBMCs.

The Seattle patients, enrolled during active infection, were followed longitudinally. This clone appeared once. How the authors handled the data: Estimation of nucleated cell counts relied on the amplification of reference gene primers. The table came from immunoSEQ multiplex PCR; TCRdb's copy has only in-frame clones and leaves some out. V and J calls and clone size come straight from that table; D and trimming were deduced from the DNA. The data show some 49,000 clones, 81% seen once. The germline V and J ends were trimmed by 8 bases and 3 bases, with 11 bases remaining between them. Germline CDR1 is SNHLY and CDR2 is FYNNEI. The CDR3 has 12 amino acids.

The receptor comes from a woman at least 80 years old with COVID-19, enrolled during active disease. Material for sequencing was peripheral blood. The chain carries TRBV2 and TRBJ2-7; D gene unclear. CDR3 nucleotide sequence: TGTGCCAGCCGCTGGCAGAACTACGAGCAGTACTTC. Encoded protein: CASRWQNYEQYF.